Sequencing of this T cell receptor beta chain was carried out in a study of T-cell reconstitution after alpha-beta-depleted transplantation in children. The length of the CDR3 is 16 residues. Looked up from germline, CDR1 is SEHNR and CDR2 is FQNEAQ (reference sequence). Trimming took off 0 bases at V and 4 bases at J, with 15 bases between the two ends. This clonotype was recorded a few times. Researchers prepared the TCRbeta library using unique molecular identifiers, the study reports. TCRdb independently ran MiXCR on the PCR reads; one entry per CDR3 protein. The repertoire holds about 190,000 distinct CDR3 sequences, approximately 7% seen once, with more than 2.5% in the top ten.

Source: PBMCs from the stem cell graft donor, taken from the stem cell graft. This chain links TRBV7-9 with TRBJ2-5; TRBD2 might be the D (5 bases). This TCR derives from a human donor who donated a stem cell graft to a child with Wiskott-Aldrich syndrome. The CDR3 DNA sequence: TGTGCCAGCAGCTTAGCGCTAGCTAGCCGAGGAGAGACCCAGTACTTC. Its translation: CASSLALASRGETQYF. The variable domain in full, with the rest retrieved from reference TRBV7-9 and TRBJ2-5, is DTGVSQNPRHKITKRGQNVTFRCDPISEHNRLYWYRQTLGQGPEFLTYFQNEAQLEKSRLLSDRFSAERPKGSFSTLEIQRTEQGDSAMYLCASSLALASRGETQYFGPGTRLLVL.